This T cell receptor (beta chain) was recorded in a study of cytomegalovirus exposure and HLA in healthy donors. Study observations and caveats: Most TCRs appeared rarely, but some public TCRs recurred in many donors. The study had only CMV serostatus as immune exposure information.

In the case of this clone: Its antigen is unknown.

Germline loops: CDR1 SGHRS, CDR2 YFSETQ. The CDR3 sequence is 14 residues long. V dropped 4 bases and J dropped 6 bases, with 16 bases sitting between them. As for the donors, each was a healthy bone marrow donor. Despite likely unrecorded immune exposures, the donors were nominally healthy at the time of sampling. Both 60 Vbeta primers and 13 Jbeta primers went into the PCR. Clones were read by immunoSEQ multiplex PCR, and TCRdb kept only the in-frame ones, dropping some. The sample consists of some 92,000 clones, roughly 80% of them appearing once. This chain connects TRBV5-1 to TRBJ1-1; the D gene is possibly TRBD1 (5 bases). Sequenced material: PBMCs. This clonotype was sampled from a man aged 30 to 39 in good health and CMV-seronegative. CDR3 amino acids: CASSNRQQDSEAFF. CDR3 bases: TGCGCCAGCAGCAACAGGCAGCAGGATTCTGAAGCTTTCTTT.